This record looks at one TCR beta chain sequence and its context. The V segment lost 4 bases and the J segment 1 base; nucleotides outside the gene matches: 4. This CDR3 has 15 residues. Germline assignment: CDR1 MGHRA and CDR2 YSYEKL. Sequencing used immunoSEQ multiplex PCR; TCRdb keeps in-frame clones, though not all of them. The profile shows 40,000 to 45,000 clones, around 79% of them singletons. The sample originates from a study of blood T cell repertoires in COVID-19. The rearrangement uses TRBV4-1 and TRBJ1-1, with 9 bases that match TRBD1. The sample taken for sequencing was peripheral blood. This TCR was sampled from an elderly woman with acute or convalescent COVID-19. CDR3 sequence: CASSPLDRGNTEAFF. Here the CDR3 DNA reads TGCGCCAGCAGCCCTCTGGACAGGGGGAACACTGAAGCTTTCTTT.